This paragraph covers one TCR beta chain sequence. What it binds is unknown. This sample stems from a study of T cells in localized non-small cell lung cancer. Assay: immunoSEQ multiplex PCR; the TCRdb copy retains only in-frame clones and omits some. The table has some 140,000 clones, around 89% seen once. The length of the CDR3 is 13 residues. Germline CDR1 and CDR2: PRHDT and FYEKMQ (reference sequence). Trimming removed 0 bases at V and 5 bases at J, with 8 bases between. Study results and limitations: With higher T cell density in blood came longer overall survival. Without multi-region sequencing, intratumor heterogeneity could not be excluded.

This clonotype was obtained from a female donor of 60 years or more with stage I lung adenocarcinoma. This chain joins TRBV13 and TRBJ2-7, with D perhaps matching TRBD2 (5 bases). The starting material was peripheral blood, obtained before any cancer treatment. CDR3 in amino acids: CASSLGAANEQYF. The CDR3 nucleotides are TGTGCCAGCAGCTTAGGAGCGGCGAACGAGCAGTACTTC.